The 22 T cell receptor beta chains reported below all come from one sample, sequenced in a study of response to subunit inactivated influenza vaccine. TCRdb passed the RT-PCR reads through MiXCR, listing each CDR3 protein once. The sample consists of 500,000 or so distinct CDR3 sequences, more than 15% of them appearing once. Sequencing used CD4+ T cells sorted from PBMCs, obtained 23 to 25 months after vaccination. These receptors were obtained from a man between 50 and 69 years old who received an inactivated influenza vaccine.

This clonotype was seen only a few times. The rearrangement joins TRBV5-1 to TRBJ2-3; D gene unclear. Germline CDR1 reads SGHRS; CDR2 reads YFSETQ. The CDR3 is made up of 14 amino acids. Between the trimmed V and J ends, which lost 0 bases and 5 bases, there was a span of 10 bases. The CDR3 spells CASSLGAQIDTQYF. The CDR3 DNA reads as TGCGCCAGCAGCTTGGGGGCCCAGATAGATACGCAGTATTTT.

This clonotype was seen a handful of times. This rearrangement joins TRBV7-2 to TRBJ1-3, with D possibly matching TRBD1 (5 bases). The germline V gene encodes CDR1 SGHTA and CDR2 FQGNSA. The CDR3 extends over 16 amino acids. V lost 1 base and J 0 bases, leaving 10 bases between the germline ends. The CDR3 DNA follows: TGTGCCAGCAGCTTAGTGGGGCAGGGCTCTGGAAACACCATATATTTT. It encodes CASSLVGQGSGNTIYF. The whole variable domain, filled in from reference TRBV7-2 and TRBJ1-3, reads GAGVSQSPSNKVTEKGKDVELRCDPISGHTALYWYRQSLGQGLEFLIYFQGNSAPDKSGLPSDRFSAERTGGSVSTLTIQRTQQEDSAVYLCASSLVGQGSGNTIYFGEGSWLTVV.

This clonotype occurred a few times. The chain carries TRBV25-1 and TRBJ1-4; the match to TRBD1 covers 9 bases. The junction had 10 bases not matched to a gene; V was cut back by 4 bases and J by 10 bases. CDR1 and CDR2 from the germline V gene are MGHDK and SYGVNS. This CDR3 is 15 amino acids long. The CDR3 DNA follows: TGTGCCAGCAGTGTTTCCGGGACAGGGTCCCGAAAACTGTTTTTT. This encodes CASSVSGTGSRKLFF.

The sample holds many counts of this clonotype. The rearrangement uses TRBV12-3 or TRBV12-4 and TRBJ2-2; D ambiguous. This CDR3 is 15 amino acids long. Trimming pared 2 bases from V and 1 base from J, leaving 8 bases between. Written as DNA, the CDR3 is TGTGCCAGCAGTTTAATGGCGGAGAACACCGGGGAGCTGTTTTTT. Encoded protein: CASSLMAENTGELFF.

This clonotype has a count of ten or more. The chain joins TRBV15 to TRBJ2-1; 8 bases agree with TRBD2. The CDR3 is 16 amino acids. The V gene's germline CDR1 is LNHNV and CDR2 YYDKDF (reference sequence). With V trimmed by 7 bases and J by 5 bases, 13 bases remained unmatched. This CDR3 reads CATKRVRGGTNNEQFF. CDR3 DNA: TGTGCCACCAAGAGGGTCCGGGGGGGTACGAACAATGAGCAGTTCTTC. The whole variable domain, filled in from reference TRBV15 and TRBJ2-1, reads DAMVIQNPRYQVTQFGKPVTLSCSQTLNHNVMYWYQQKSSQAPKLLFHYYDKDFNNEADTPDNFQSRRPNTSFCFLDIRSPGLGDTAMYLCATKRVRGGTNNEQFFGPGTRLTVL.

This clonotype was observed at least ten times. This sequence joins TRBV6-5 and TRBJ1-6, with D perhaps matching TRBD1 (6 bases). CDR1 and CDR2 (germline): MNHEY, SVGAGI. With 0 bases removed from V and 8 bases from J, the gap between germline ends came to 14 bases. The CDR3 extends over 16 amino acids. CDR3 residues: CASSYSRGGADSPLHF. The CDR3 nucleotides are TGTGCCAGCAGTTACTCGAGGGGGGGCGCGGATTCACCCCTCCACTTT.

Only a few counts were recorded for this clonotype. The gene calls are TRBV5-1 and TRBJ2-5, with D maybe TRBD1 (5 bases). Germline CDR1 reads SGHRS; CDR2 reads YFSETQ. Deletions cut 4 bases from V and 2 bases from J, with 9 bases between. The CDR3 contains 13 residues. CDR3 residues: CASSMDTQETQYF. The CDR3 DNA follows: TGCGCCAGCAGCATGGACACTCAAGAGACCCAGTACTTC.

The chain is built from TRBV7-2 and TRBJ2-1; the match to TRBD1 covers 9 bases. Germline trimming cut 5 bases from V and 6 bases from J; bases unmatched to any gene: 5. The CDR3 sequence is 14 residues long. Germline loops: CDR1 SGHTA, CDR2 FQGNSA. CDR3 protein: CASSPRTGVNEQFF. In DNA, the CDR3 is TGTGCCAGCAGCCCCCGGACAGGGGTCAATGAGCAGTTCTTC.

This clonotype was seen repeatedly, ten times or more. The chain has TRBV11-2 and TRBJ1-5; TRBD1 matches at 8 bases. Trimming at V came to 4 bases and at J to 2 bases, leaving 1 base not matched to a gene. This CDR3 comprises 14 residues. The germline gives CDR1 SGHAT, CDR2 FQNNGV. The CDR3 DNA sequence: TGTGCCAGCAGCTCGACAGGGGGCAATCAGCCCCAGCATTTT. This codes for CASSSTGGNQPQHF. Combining the CDR3 with reference TRBV11-2 and TRBJ1-5 gives the whole variable domain EAGVAQSPRYKIIEKRQSVAFWCNPISGHATLYWYQQILGQGPKLLIQFQNNGVVDDSQLPKDRFSAERLKGVDSTLKIQPAKLEDSAVYLCASSSTGGNQPQHFGDGTRLSIL.

This clonotype showed up just a few times. This chain joins TRBV28 and TRBJ2-3, with 8 bases lining up with TRBD2. Per the germline V gene, CDR1 is MDHEN and CDR2 is SYDVKM. With 11 bases clipped from V and 4 bases from J, the junction kept 11 bases outside the gene matches. The CDR3 extends over 14 amino acids. CDR3: CAGRGSGSPDTQYF. CDR3 coding DNA: TGTGCCGGCCGGGGGAGCGGGAGTCCAGATACGCAGTATTTT.

This clonotype was seen more than once but under ten times. The V and J genes are TRBV5-6 and TRBJ2-7; D is perhaps TRBD1 or TRBD2 (6 bases each). Germline CDR1 reads SGHDT; CDR2 reads YYEEEE. CDR3 size: 14 residues. V lost 1 base to trimming and J lost 2 bases, with 10 bases between them. The CDR3 DNA reads TGTGCCAGCAGCTTGCTTGGGGGGCCCTACGAGCAGTACTTC. This encodes CASSLLGGPYEQYF.

This sequence joins TRBV20-1 and TRBJ2-1; D gene ambiguous. The V and J ends lost 5 bases and 0 bases respectively, with 8 bases between them. The CDR3 runs to 13 residues. Germline lookup yields CDR1 DFQATT and CDR2 SNEGSKA (reference sequence). The CDR3 DNA reads TGCAGTGCTGGCGCGAGCTCCTACAATGAGCAGTTCTTC. Translated, it gives CSAGASSYNEQFF.

This clonotype came up once. The J gene is TRBJ1-3, the V gene TRBV20-1; D remains ambiguous. CDR3 length: 12 amino acids. CDR1 is DFQATT and CDR2 is SNEGSKA in the germline V gene (reference sequence). Trimming left V 6 bases short and J 0 bases short, with 6 bases between. The chain's CDR3 is CSAPVSGNTIYF. The CDR3 coding sequence is TGCAGTGCCCCGGTCTCTGGAAACACCATATATTTT.

This clonotype was picked up a small number of times. The chain has TRBV29-1 and TRBJ2-7, with 7 bases identical to TRBD1. CDR1 is SQVTM and CDR2 is ANQGSEA in the germline V gene. V lost 6 bases, J lost 2 bases, and 4 bases stayed unmatched. The CDR3 is 12 amino acids. The CDR3 DNA is TGCAGCGTGACTACAGGGGCCTACGAGCAGTACTTC. It is translated as CSVTTGAYEQYF.

There are a few counts of this clonotype. CDR3 bases: TGTGCCAGTAGTAAGGCCGAACAACTGCTCGGCTACACCTTC. Amino acids: CASSKAEQLLGYTF. The chain uses TRBV19 and TRBJ1-2, with D hard to call. V shed 4 bases and J shed 8 bases, with 17 bases lying between them. Germline values: CDR1 LNHDA, CDR2 SQIVND (reference sequence). The CDR3 loop spans 14 amino acids.

This clonotype was counted only a few times. V and J are TRBV20-1 and TRBJ2-3, with TRBD2 matching 7 bases. The CDR3 runs to 17 residues. The germline V gene has CDR1 DFQATT and CDR2 SNEGSKA (reference sequence). V lost 0 bases, J lost 5 bases, and 14 bases stayed unmatched. The CDR3, as DNA: TGCAGTGCTAGAGATCCCTTCTTGACTAGCAAGGGAGATACGCAGTATTTT. It translates to CSARDPFLTSKGDTQYF.

This clonotype came up a few times. J is TRBJ2-4 and V is TRBV12-3 or TRBV12-4, with a tentative D call TRBD1 (6 bases). Trimming removed 6 bases from V and 6 bases from J, with 12 bases in between. This CDR3 comprises 13 residues. CDR3 nucleotide sequence: TGTGCCAGCAGACTGGACAGTTCAAACATTCAGTACTTC. Protein product: CASRLDSSNIQYF.

This clonotype appeared many times. The V and J genes are TRBV7-6 and TRBJ2-3; TRBD1 agrees at 10 bases. V dropped 5 bases and J dropped 3; count of bases not matched to a gene: 5. CDR3 length: 15 amino acids. Germline CDR1 SGHVS, CDR2 FNYEAQ. CDR3 residues: CASSLDRGRTDTQYF. The CDR3 DNA sequence: TGTGCCAGCAGCCTCGACAGGGGGCGTACAGATACGCAGTATTTT. The complete variable domain, with remaining parts taken from reference TRBV7-6 and TRBJ2-3, reads GAGVSQSPRYKVTKRGQDVALRCDPISGHVSLYWYRQALGQGPEFLTYFNYEAQQDKSGLPNDRFSAERPEGSISTLTIQRTEQRDSAMYRCASSLDRGRTDTQYFGPGTRLTVL.

This chain joins TRBV6-2 or TRBV6-3 and TRBJ1-1, with a possible D match to TRBD1 (5 bases). The CDR3 is 13 amino acids. The germline CDR1 and CDR2 sequences are MNHEY and SVGEGT. Trimming took 7 bases from V and 0 from J, leaving 9 bases between them. DNA for the CDR3: TGTGCCAGCAAAAGAGGGGTGAACACTGAAGCTTTCTTT. Translation gives CASKRGVNTEAFF.

This chain joins TRBV3-1 and TRBJ1-4; 7 bases match TRBD1. Germline-derived CDR1 and CDR2 are LGHDT and YNNKEL (reference sequence). This CDR3 is built from 14 residues. The junction had 4 bases not matched to a gene; V was cut back by 4 bases and J by 5 bases. The CDR3 DNA sequence: TGTGCCAGCAGCCGGGGGACAGCCAATGAAAAACTGTTTTTT. It yields the protein CASSRGTANEKLFF.

The V gene is TRBV15, the J gene TRBJ2-5; 9 nucleotides align to TRBD2. The V segment lost 0 bases and the J segment 3 bases; nucleotides outside the gene matches: 2. CDR1 and CDR2 (germline): LNHNV, YYDKDF (reference sequence). This CDR3 is 15 amino acids long. The CDR3 DNA follows: TGTGCCACCAGCAGAGAGCGACTAGCGGAAGAGACCCAGTACTTC. It yields the protein CATSRERLAEETQYF.

This clonotype was observed once. This rearrangement joins TRBV5-1 to TRBJ2-5; TRBD1 matches at 9 bases. The CDR3 is 14 residues long. After removal of 5 bases from V and 5 bases from J, the junction contained 7 bases not matched to a gene. Germline-derived CDR1 and CDR2 are SGHRS and YFSETQ. The CDR3 here is CASRQTGGVETQYF. The CDR3, as DNA: TGCGCCAGCAGGCAAACAGGGGGCGTGGAGACCCAGTACTTC. Full variable domain (missing parts from reference TRBV5-1 and TRBJ2-5): KAGVTQTPRYLIKTRGQQVTLSCSPISGHRSVSWYQQTPGQGLQFLFEYFSETQRNKGNFPGRFSGRQFSNSRSEMNVSTLELGDSALYLCASRQTGGVETQYFGPGTRLLVL.